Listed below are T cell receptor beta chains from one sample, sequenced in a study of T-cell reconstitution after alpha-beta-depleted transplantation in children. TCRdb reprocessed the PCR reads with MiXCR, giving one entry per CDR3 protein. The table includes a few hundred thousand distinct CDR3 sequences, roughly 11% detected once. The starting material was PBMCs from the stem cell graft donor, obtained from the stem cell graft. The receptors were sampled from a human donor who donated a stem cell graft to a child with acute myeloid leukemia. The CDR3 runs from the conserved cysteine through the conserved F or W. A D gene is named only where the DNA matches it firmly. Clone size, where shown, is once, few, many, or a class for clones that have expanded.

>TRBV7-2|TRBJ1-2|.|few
CASSRPQGTGYTF
TGTGCCAGCAGCCGACCGCAGGGGACTGGCTACACCTTC
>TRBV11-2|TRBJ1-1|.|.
CASSLGGFLGHTEAFF
TGTGCCAGCAGCTTAGGGGGGTTCCTCGGACACACTGAAGCTTTCTTT
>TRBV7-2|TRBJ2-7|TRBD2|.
CASSPALLGGREQYF
TGTGCCAGCAGCCCTGCCTTGTTGGGAGGGCGCGAGCAGTACTTC
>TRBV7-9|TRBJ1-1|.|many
CASSLSPVKGVFTEAFF
TGTGCCAGCAGCTTAAGTCCTGTGAAGGGGGTGTTTACTGAAGCTTTCTTT
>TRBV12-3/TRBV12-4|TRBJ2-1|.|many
CASSFGREFSYNEQFF
TGTGCCAGCAGTTTTGGTAGGGAGTTCTCCTACAATGAGCAGTTCTTC
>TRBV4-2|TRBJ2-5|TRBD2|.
CASSRKLAGEETQYF
TGTGCCAGCAGCCGTAAACTAGCGGGCGAGGAGACCCAGTACTTC
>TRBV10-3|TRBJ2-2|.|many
CARRRTETGELFF
TGTGCCAGGCGCCGGACAGAAACCGGGGAGCTGTTTTTT
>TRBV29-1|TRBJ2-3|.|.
CSVDLGGRDTQYF
TGCAGCGTTGATTTAGGGGGACGAGATACGCAGTATTTT
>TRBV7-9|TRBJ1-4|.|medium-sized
CASSLRREDEKLFF
TGTGCCAGCAGCTTACGGCGGGAGGATGAAAAACTGTTTTTT
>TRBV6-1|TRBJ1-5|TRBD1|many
CASSAQAGGSNQPQHF
TGTGCCAGCAGTGCCCAGGCAGGGGGTAGCAATCAGCCCCAGCATTTT
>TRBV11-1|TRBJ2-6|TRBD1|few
CASSPRPLGQVISGANVLTF
TGTGCCAGCAGCCCCCGCCCGTTAGGACAGGTGATCTCTGGGGCCAACGTCCTGACTTTC
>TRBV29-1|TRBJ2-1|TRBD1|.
CSSSDRGGQFF
TGCAGCAGCAGTGACAGGGGCGGGCAGTTCTTC
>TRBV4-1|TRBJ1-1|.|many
CASSHLLPHGGTEAFF
TGCGCCAGCAGCCACCTGCTCCCTCACGGGGGCACTGAAGCTTTCTTT
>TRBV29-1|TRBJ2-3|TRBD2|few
CSVEGPSGRTTDTQYF
TGCAGCGTTGAAGGGCCTAGCGGGAGGACCACAGATACGCAGTATTTT
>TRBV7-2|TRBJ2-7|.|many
CASSLLGTLYEQYF
TGTGCCAGCAGCCTCCTCGGGACCCTATACGAGCAGTACTTC
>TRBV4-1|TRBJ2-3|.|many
CASSQDFRQGADTQYF
TGCGCCAGCAGCCAAGATTTCAGGCAGGGCGCAGATACGCAGTATTTT
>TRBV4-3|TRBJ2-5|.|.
CASSQAVAETQYF
TGCGCCAGCAGCCAAGCTGTCGCGGAGACCCAGTACTTC
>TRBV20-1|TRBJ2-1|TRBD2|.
CCARSGAAGGPYNEQFF
TGCTGTGCTAGATCCGGGGCGGCGGGAGGGCCCTACAATGAGCAGTTCTTC
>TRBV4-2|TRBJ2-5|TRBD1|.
CASSPGTGRGKRFQETQYF
TGTGCCAGCAGCCCGGGGACAGGGAGGGGGAAGAGGTTCCAAGAGACCCAGTACTTC
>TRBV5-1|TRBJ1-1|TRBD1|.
CASSLTGQGRTEAFF
TGCGCCAGCAGCTTGACGGGACAGGGAAGGACTGAAGCTTTCTTT
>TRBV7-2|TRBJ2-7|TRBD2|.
CASSSTGTSGSSYEQYF
TGTGCCAGCAGCTCAACCGGGACTAGCGGGAGCTCCTACGAGCAGTACTTC
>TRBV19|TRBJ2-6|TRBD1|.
CATGQGAISGANVLTF
TGTGCCACCGGACAGGGGGCGATCTCTGGGGCCAACGTCCTGACTTTC
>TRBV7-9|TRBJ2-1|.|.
CASSLTRDSEQFF
TGTGCCAGCAGCTTGACCCGGGACTCTGAGCAGTTCTTC
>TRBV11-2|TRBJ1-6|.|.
CASSPYHPRNSPLHF
TGTGCCAGCAGCCCCTACCATCCCAGAAATTCACCCCTCCACTTT
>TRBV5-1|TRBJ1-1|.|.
CASSLAVTPSTEAFF
TGCGCCAGCAGCTTGGCCGTCACCCCGAGCACTGAAGCTTTCTTT
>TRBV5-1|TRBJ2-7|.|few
CASSLVSSYEQYF
TGCGCCAGCAGCTTGGTTTCCTCCTACGAGCAGTACTTC
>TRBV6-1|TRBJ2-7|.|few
CASSREPNYEQYF
TGTGCCAGCAGTAGAGAGCCAAACTACGAGCAGTACTTC
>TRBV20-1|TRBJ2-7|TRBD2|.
CSRVGPQKPRLAGGIYEQYF
TGCAGCAGAGTCGGGCCTCAAAAACCCAGACTAGCGGGAGGGATCTACGAGCAGTACTTC
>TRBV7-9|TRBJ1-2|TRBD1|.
CASSQTTGGFGYTF
TGTGCCAGCAGCCAAACGACAGGGGGGTTTGGCTACACCTTC
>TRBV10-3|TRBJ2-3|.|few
CAISEQGTDTQYF
TGTGCCATCAGTGAGCAGGGCACAGATACGCAGTATTTT
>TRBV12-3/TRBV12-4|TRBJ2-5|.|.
CASSLIERKQETQYF
TGTGCCAGCAGTTTAATTGAACGGAAACAAGAGACCCAGTACTTC
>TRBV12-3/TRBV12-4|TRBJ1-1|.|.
CASSFGPAGHTEAFF
TGTGCCAGCAGTTTTGGCCCGGCGGGTCACACTGAAGCTTTCTTT
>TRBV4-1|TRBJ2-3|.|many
CASSQDGGGTDTQYF
TGCGCCAGCAGCCAAGATGGTGGGGGCACAGATACGCAGTATTTT
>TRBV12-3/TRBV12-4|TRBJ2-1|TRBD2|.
CASSLGPLAGGYNEQFF
TGTGCCAGCAGTTTAGGGCCACTAGCGGGAGGCTACAATGAGCAGTTCTTC
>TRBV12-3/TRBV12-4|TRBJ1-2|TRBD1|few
CASSHSGGRYGYTF
TGTGCCAGCAGCCACTCAGGGGGCCGGTATGGCTACACCTTC
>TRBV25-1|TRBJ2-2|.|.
CASSEKVSGELFF
TGTGCCAGCAGTGAAAAGGTTAGCGGGGAGCTGTTTTTT
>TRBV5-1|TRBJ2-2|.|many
CASSLRPGVDTGELFF
TGCGCCAGCAGCTTGCGACCGGGAGTGGACACCGGGGAGCTGTTTTTT
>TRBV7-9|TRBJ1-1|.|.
CASRPWGAGDTEAFF
TGTGCCAGCAGGCCCTGGGGGGCGGGGGACACTGAAGCTTTCTTT
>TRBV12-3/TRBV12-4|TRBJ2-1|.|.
CASSSTPSYEQFF
TGTGCCAGCAGTTCAACCCCCAGCTACGAGCAGTTCTTC
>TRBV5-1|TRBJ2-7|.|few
CASSFGDLTYEQYF
TGCGCCAGCAGCTTTGGAGACTTAACCTACGAGCAGTACTTC
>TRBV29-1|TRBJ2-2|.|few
CSVEGGTPNTGELFF
TGCAGCGTTGAAGGAGGGACCCCGAACACCGGGGAGCTGTTTTTT